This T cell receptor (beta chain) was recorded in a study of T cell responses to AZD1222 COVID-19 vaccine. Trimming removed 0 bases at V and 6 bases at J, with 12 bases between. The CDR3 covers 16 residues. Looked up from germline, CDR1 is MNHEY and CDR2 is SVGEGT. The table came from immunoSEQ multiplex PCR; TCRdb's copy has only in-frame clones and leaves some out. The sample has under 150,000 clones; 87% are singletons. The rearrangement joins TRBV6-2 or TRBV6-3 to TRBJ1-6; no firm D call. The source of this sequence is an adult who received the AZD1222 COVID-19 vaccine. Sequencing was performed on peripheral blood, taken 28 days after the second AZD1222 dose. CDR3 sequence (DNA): TGTGCCAGCAGTTACTCGATTGTCTGGCGTAATTCACCCCTCCACTTT. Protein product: CASSYSIVWRNSPLHF.